Sequencing of this T cell receptor (beta chain) was carried out in a study of T-cell reconstitution after alpha-beta-depleted transplantation in children. Regarding this clonotype: A read error is possible here, since a much larger clone lies one base away.

This CDR3 spans 12 amino acids. Germline CDR1 and CDR2: SQVTM and ANQGSEA. The V gene end was trimmed by 8 bases and the J gene end by 5 bases; junction bases not matched to a gene: 7. For TCRbeta, the library was prepared with unique molecular identifiers. TCRdb independently ran MiXCR on the PCR reads; one entry per CDR3 protein. The sample has roughly 400,000 distinct CDR3 sequences, about a fifth seen once. The origin of this receptor is a human donor who donated a stem cell graft to a child with acute myeloid leukemia. This material consisted of PBMCs from the stem cell graft donor, taken from the stem cell graft. The gene calls are TRBV29-1 and TRBJ1-2; 8 nucleotides match TRBD1. The CDR3 nucleotides read TGCAGCCTGTGGACAGGGAATTATGGCTACACCTTC. It yields the protein CSLWTGNYGYTF.